This T cell receptor beta chain was observed in a study of OX40 agonist ivuxolimab in advanced cancers. Blood sampling was done at baseline, cycle 4 day 1, and cycle 7 day 1. CDR1 and CDR2 from the germline V gene are MNHEY and SVGAGI. The CDR3 has 16 residues. V dropped 0 bases and J dropped 2; count of bases not matched to a gene: 6. TCRdb's table, derived via immunoSEQ multiplex PCR, lists solely in-frame clones and lacks some. The data contain around 62,000 clones, approximately 81% of them seen just once; the ten biggest clones take up roughly 0.69%. This TCR derives from an adult with an advanced solid tumor such as melanoma, head and neck, liver or kidney cancer. The specimen comprised CD4+ or CD8+ T cells sorted from blood, sampled in a trial of the OX40 agonist ivuxolimab. The V and J genes are TRBV6-5 and TRBJ1-2; 7 positions match TRBD1. The CDR3 nucleotides read TGTGCCAGCAGTTACTCCTTGACAGGGCTCAACTATGGCTACACCTTC. Residues: CASSYSLTGLNYGYTF.